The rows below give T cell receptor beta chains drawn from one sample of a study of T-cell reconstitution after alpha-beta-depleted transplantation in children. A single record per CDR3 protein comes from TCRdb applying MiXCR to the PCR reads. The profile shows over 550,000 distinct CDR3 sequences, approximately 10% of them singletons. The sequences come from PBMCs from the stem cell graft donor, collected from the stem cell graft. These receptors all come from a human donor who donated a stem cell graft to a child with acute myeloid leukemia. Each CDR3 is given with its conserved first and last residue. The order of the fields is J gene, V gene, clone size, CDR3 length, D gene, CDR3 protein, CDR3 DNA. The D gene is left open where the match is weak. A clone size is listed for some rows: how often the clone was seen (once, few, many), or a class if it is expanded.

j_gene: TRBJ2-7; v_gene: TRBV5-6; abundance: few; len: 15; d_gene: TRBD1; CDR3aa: CASNLNRDRSYEQYF; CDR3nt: TGTGCCAGCAACCTGAACCGGGACAGATCCTACGAGCAGTACTTC
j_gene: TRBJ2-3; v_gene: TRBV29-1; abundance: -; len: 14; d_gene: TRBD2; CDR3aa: CSVAGLAVADTQYF; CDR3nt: TGCAGCGTTGCCGGACTAGCGGTCGCAGATACGCAGTATTTT
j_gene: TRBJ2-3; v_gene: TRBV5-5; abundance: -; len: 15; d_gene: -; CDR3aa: CASSLGGGEGYTQYF; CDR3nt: TGTGCCAGCAGCTTGGGCGGGGGCGAAGGATATACGCAGTATTTT
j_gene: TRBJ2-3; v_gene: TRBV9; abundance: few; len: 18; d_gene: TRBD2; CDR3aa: CASSVGLAGGRAPDTQYF; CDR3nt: TGTGCCAGCAGCGTCGGGCTAGCGGGGGGACGAGCCCCAGATACGCAGTATTTT
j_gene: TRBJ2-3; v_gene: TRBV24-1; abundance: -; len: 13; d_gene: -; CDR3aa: CATGDRYTDTQYF; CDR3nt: TGTGCCACGGGAGACCGGTACACAGATACGCAGTATTTT
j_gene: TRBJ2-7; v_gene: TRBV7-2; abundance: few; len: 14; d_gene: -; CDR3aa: CASSPRHGSYEQYF; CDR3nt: TGTGCCAGCAGCCCGAGACATGGGTCCTACGAGCAGTACTTC
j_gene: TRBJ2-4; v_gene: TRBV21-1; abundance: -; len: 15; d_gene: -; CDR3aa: CASSKEAEAKNIQYF; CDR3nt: TGTGCCAGCAGCAAAGAGGCAGAAGCCAAAAACATTCAGTACTTC
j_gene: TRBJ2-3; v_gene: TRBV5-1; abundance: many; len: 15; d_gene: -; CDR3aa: CASSLDFSILDTQYF; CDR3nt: TGCGCCAGCAGCTTGGATTTTAGCATTTTAGATACGCAGTATTTT
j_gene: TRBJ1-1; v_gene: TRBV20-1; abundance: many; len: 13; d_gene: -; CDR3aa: CSAILQPYTEAFF; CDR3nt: TGCAGTGCTATCCTCCAGCCCTACACTGAAGCTTTCTTT
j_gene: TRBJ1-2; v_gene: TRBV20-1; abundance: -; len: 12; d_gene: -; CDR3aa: CSASGHDYGYTF; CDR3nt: TGCAGTGCTAGCGGACATGACTATGGCTACACCTTC
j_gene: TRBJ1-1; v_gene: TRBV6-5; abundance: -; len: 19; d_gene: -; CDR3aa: CASSYSIGAAGGWNTEAFF; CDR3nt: TGTGCCAGCAGTTACTCGATAGGGGCGGCTGGGGGGTGGAACACTGAAGCTTTCTTT
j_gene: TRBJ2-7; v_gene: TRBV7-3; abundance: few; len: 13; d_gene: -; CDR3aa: CASSPTGEGEQYF; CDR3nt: TGTGCCAGCAGCCCTACAGGGGAGGGCGAGCAGTACTTC